This TCR beta chain was documented in a study of blood T cell repertoires in COVID-19. Study-level information: The United States, Italy and Spain were the sources of the acute and convalescent COVID-19 samples. PBMCs, B-cell-depleted T cells, or T cells were the source of the cDNA or gDNA that made up the material.

The germline gives CDR1 SQVTM, CDR2 ANQGSEA. The CDR3 loop spans 17 amino acids. V gave up 3 bases and J gave up 8 bases, with 26 bases separating them. Authors' analysis steps: Counts of nucleated cells, estimated from reference gene primer amplification, were obtained. The data were produced by immunoSEQ multiplex PCR, yet TCRdb's version contains in-frame clones alone and is incomplete. V and J calls and clone size are given by that table; D and trimming were obtained from the DNA. The sample includes about 200,000 clones, approximately 90% seen only once; the top ten take around 6.6%. The chain uses TRBV29-1 and TRBJ1-3; no reliable D call. Sample: peripheral blood. The source is a woman aged 40 to 50 who had recovered from COVID-19. In DNA form, the CDR3 reads TGCAGCGTTGAGTACGACTCGGTCGGGGTGAGGGAACACACCATATATTTT. Protein product: CSVEYDSVGVREHTIYF.